This T cell receptor (beta chain) was retrieved from a study of vaccination effects on CD4 cells after COVID-19. Study-wide background: The second dose preceded post-vaccine samples by a median of 72 days.

CDR1 is SGHNT and CDR2 is YYREEE in the germline V gene (reference sequence). Trimming cost V 4 bases and J 0 bases, with 11 bases left between them. CDR3 length equals 16 residues. Findings and caveats of the study: Researchers report that only 1 of 255 vaccine-induced clones in healthy vaccinees cross-reacted with common cold coronaviruses.

CD4+ T cells specific for antigen were expanded with viral peptide pools by the ViraFEST assay before sequencing. When less than 13 days of culture had elapsed, CD4+ T cells were isolated. Vaccination of participants consisted of two doses of either the BNT162b2 or mRNA-1273 vaccine. Half-medium replacement with IL-2 medium occurred on days 3 and 7. The assay was immunoSEQ multiplex PCR, and TCRdb's table has in-frame clones only and misses some. The table has tens of thousands of clones, around 80% seen once. Comments on this clone: What it recognizes is unknown.

This chain links TRBV5-4 with TRBJ2-6, with D unresolved. The sequence derives from a human donor who received a COVID-19 vaccine. This specimen consisted of CD4+ T cells from PBMCs cultured with HCoV-229E spike peptides, obtained after COVID-19 vaccination. The CDR3 here is CASSPATFSGANVLTF. CDR3 nucleotide sequence: TGTGCCAGCAGCCCCGCAACCTTCTCTGGGGCCAACGTCCTGACTTTC.